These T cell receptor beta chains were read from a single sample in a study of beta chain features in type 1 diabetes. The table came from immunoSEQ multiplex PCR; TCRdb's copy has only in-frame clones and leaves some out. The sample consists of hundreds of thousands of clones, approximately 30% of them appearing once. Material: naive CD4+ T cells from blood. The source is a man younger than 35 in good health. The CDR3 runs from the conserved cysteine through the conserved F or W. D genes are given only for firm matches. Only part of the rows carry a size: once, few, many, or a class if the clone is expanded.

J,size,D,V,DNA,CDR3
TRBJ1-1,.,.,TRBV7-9,TGTGCCAGCAGCTTAGCCGGAGGGGGCACTGAAGCTTTCTTT,CASSLAGGGTEAFF
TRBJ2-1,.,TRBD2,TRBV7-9,TGTGCCAGCAGCTTGTCTAGCGGGAGTCTACGCAATGAGCAGTTCTTC,CASSLSSGSLRNEQFF
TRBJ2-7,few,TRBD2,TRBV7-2,TGTGCCAGCAGCTTAGCGAAAAGCGGGAGGGCCCTCGACTACGAGCAGTACTTC,CASSLAKSGRALDYEQYF
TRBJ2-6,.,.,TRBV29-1,TGCAGCGTTGGCTGCTCTGGGGCCAACGTCCTGACTTTC,CSVGCSGANVLTF
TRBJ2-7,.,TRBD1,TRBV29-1,TGCAGCGTCAGAAACACAGGGGGCATTTACGAGCAGTACTTC,CSVRNTGGIYEQYF
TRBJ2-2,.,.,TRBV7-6,TGTGCCAGCAGCTTAGGAATTTGGACCGGGGAGCTGTTTTTT,CASSLGIWTGELFF
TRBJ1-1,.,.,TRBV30,TGTGCCTGGAGGAGGGACGGTGAAGCTTTCTTT,CAWRRDGEAFF
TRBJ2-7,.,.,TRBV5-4,TGTGCCAGCAGCTTGGGCCGGGAGTCGACCGAGCAGTACTTC,CASSLGRESTEQYF
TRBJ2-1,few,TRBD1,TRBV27,TGTGCCAGCAGCCACGGGACAGCGGCCAACAATGAGCAGTTCTTC,CASSHGTAANNEQFF
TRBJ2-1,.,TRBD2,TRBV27,TGTGCCAGCAGTAAGATACTAGCGGACGAATTTCACAATGAGCAGTTCTTC,CASSKILADEFHNEQFF
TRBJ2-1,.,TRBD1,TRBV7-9,TGTGCCAGCAGCCAACCGACAGGGGCCTACAATGAGCAGTTCTTC,CASSQPTGAYNEQFF
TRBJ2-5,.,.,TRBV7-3,TGTGCCAGCAGCTTAAACAGGGTTGAGACCCAGTACTTC,CASSLNRVETQYF
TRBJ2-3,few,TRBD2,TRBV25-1,TGTGCCAGCAGTGAAAGGCTAGCGGGAGATACGCAGTATTTT,CASSERLAGDTQYF
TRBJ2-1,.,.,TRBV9,TGTGCCAGCAGCGGACTACAGAGTTCAGGGGAGCAGTTCTTC,CASSGLQSSGEQFF
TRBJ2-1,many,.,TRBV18,TGTGCCAGCTCACCAAACAATGAGCAGTTCTTC,CASSPNNEQFF
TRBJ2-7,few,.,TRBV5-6,TGTGCCAGCAGCTTTGGGGCCGGGAGCTCCTACGAGCAGTACTTC,CASSFGAGSSYEQYF
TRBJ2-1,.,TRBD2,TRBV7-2,TGTGCCAGCAGCTTAGCGGCTAGCGGGATCAATGAGCAGTTCTTC,CASSLAASGINEQFF
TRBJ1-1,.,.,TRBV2,TGTGCCAGCAGTACCTCCATGAACACTGAAGCTTTCTTT,CASSTSMNTEAFF
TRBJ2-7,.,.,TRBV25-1,TGTGCCAGCAGGGGTGAGACTTCCTACGAGCAGTACTTC,CASRGETSYEQYF
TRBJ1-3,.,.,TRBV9,TGTGCCAGCAGCGCGGACATATCTGGAAACACCATATATTTT,CASSADISGNTIYF
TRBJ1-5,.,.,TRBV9,TGTGCCAGCAGCGTAGCCGGGGCCGAGGGAGGGCCCCAGCATTTT,CASSVAGAEGGPQHF
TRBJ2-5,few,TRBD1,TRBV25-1,TGTGCCAGCAGTGGCGGCGGACAGGGAGGAGAGACCCAGTACTTC,CASSGGGQGGETQYF
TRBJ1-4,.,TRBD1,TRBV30,TGTGCCTGGGACCGGGACAGGGGAAATGAAAAACTGTTTTTT,CAWDRDRGNEKLFF
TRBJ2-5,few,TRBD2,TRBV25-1,TGTGCCAGCAGTGAAGGACGGACTAGCGGGGAAGAGACCCAGTACTTC,CASSEGRTSGEETQYF
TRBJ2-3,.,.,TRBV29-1,TGCAGCGCAAACCGAGGCACAGATACGCAGTATTTT,CSANRGTDTQYF
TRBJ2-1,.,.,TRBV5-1,TGCGCCAGCAGCTTGATGAGGGAAGGTTACAATGAGCAGTTCTTC,CASSLMREGYNEQFF
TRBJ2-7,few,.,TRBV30,TGTGCCTGGAGTGTAGGAGGGGAGCAGTACTTC,CAWSVGGEQYF
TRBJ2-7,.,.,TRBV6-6,TGTGCCAGCAGTTACTCTTACGGCGTCTCACCCGGCGAGCAGTACTTC,CASSYSYGVSPGEQYF